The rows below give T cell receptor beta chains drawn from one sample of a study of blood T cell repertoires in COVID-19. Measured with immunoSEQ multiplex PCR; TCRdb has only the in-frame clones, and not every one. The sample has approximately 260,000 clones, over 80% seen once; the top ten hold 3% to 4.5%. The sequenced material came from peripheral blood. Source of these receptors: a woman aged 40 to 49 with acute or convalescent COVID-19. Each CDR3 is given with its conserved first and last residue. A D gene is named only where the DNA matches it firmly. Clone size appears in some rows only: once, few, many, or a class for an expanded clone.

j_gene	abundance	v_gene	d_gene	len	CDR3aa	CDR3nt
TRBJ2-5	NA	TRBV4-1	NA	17	CASSQEQSQGRRETQYF	TGCGCCAGCAGCCAAGAACAGTCCCAGGGGCGTAGGGAGACCCAGTACTTC
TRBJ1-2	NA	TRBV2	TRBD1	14	CASSDRGLVYGYTF	TGTGCCAGCAGCGACAGGGGGCTGGTATATGGCTACACCTTC
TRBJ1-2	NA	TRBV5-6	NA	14	CASSMKTLFSGYTF	TGTGCCAGCAGTATGAAGACCCTCTTTAGCGGCTACACCTTC
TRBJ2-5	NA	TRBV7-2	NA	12	CASSPEGITQYF	TGTGCCAGCAGCCCAGAGGGAATCACCCAGTACTTC
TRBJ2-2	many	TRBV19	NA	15	CASSRQTTNTGELFF	TGTGCCAGTAGTAGACAGACAACGAACACCGGGGAGCTGTTTTTT
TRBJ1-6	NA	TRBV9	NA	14	CASSVAGSVEPLHF	TGTGCCAGCAGCGTAGCTGGGAGCGTGGAACCCCTCCACTTT
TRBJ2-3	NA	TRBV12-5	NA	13	CASGADMLGTQYF	TGTGCTAGTGGTGCAGACATGCTTGGTACGCAGTATTTT
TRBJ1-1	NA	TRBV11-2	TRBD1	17	CASSPRAGGLLNTEAFF	TGTGCCAGCAGCCCCCGAGCAGGGGGCCTCTTGAACACTGAAGCTTTCTTT
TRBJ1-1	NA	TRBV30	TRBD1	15	CAWSKLDRGNTEAFF	TGTGCCTGGAGCAAGCTGGACAGGGGGAACACTGAAGCTTTCTTT
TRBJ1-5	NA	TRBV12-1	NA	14	CASSPPGVHQPQHF	TGTGCCAGCAGCCCCCCCGGGGTACATCAGCCCCAGCATTTT
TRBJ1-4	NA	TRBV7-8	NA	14	CASSLRLINEKLFF	TGTGCCAGCAGCTTAAGACTGATTAATGAAAAACTGTTTTTT
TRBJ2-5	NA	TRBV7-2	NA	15	CASSRSGLSQETQYF	TGTGCCAGCAGCCGGTCGGGACTTTCTCAAGAGACCCAGTACTTC
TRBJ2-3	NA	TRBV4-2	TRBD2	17	CASSHAGTSGPTDTQYF	TGTGCCAGCAGCCATGCCGGGACTAGCGGGCCTACGGATACGCAGTATTTT
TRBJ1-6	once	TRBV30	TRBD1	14	CAWSLTGKNSPLHF	TGTGCCTGGAGCCTGACAGGGAAGAATTCACCCCTCCACTTT
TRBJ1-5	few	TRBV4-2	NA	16	CASSQDRGSGNQPQHF	TGTGCCAGCAGCCAAGATAGGGGGAGCGGCAATCAGCCCCAGCATTTT
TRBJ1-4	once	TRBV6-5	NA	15	CASSYSHRINEKLFF	TGTGCCAGCAGTTACTCCCACAGGATTAATGAAAAACTGTTTTTT
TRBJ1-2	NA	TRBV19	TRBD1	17	CASSMVGTGISNYGYTF	TGTGCCAGTAGTATGGTGGGGACAGGAATTTCTAACTATGGCTACACCTTC
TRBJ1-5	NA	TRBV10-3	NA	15	CAISDYSNSNQPQHF	TGTGCCATCAGTGACTACAGTAATAGCAATCAGCCCCAGCATTTT
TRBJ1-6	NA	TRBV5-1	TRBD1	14	CASRGTGGNSPLHF	TGCGCCAGCAGGGGGACAGGGGGTAATTCACCCCTCCACTTT
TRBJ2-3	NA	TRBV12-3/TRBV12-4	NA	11	CASGLTDTQYF	TGTGCCAGCGGACTCACAGATACGCAGTATTTT
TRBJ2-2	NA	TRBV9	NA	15	CASSAGETNTGELFF	TGTGCCAGCAGCGCAGGGGAAACCAACACCGGGGAGCTGTTTTTT
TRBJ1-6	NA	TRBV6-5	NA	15	CASSLRDINNSPLHF	TGTGCCAGCAGTCTCCGGGACATAAATAATTCACCCCTCCACTTT
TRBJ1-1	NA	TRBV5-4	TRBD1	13	CASRPTGGDEAFF	TGTGCCAGCAGGCCGACAGGGGGCGATGAAGCTTTCTTT
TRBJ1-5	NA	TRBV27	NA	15	CASRFLGQTNQPQHF	TGTGCCAGCAGGTTTCTAGGACAGACCAATCAGCCCCAGCATTTT
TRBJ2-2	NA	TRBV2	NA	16	CASTYRSHANTGELFF	TGTGCCAGCACGTACCGCAGTCATGCGAACACCGGGGAGCTGTTTTTT
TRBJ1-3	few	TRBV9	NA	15	CASSVVEGSGNTIYF	TGTGCCAGCAGCGTAGTCGAGGGCTCTGGAAACACCATATATTTT
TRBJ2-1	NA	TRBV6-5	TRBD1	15	CASSADRATYNEQFF	TGTGCCAGCTCAGCGGACAGGGCGACTTACAATGAGCAGTTCTTC
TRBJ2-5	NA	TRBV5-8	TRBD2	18	CASSWGLEAGERTETQYF	TGTGCCAGCAGCTGGGGGTTGGAAGCGGGGGAAAGGACGGAGACCCAGTACTTC
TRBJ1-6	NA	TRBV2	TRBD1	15	CASSDRTGDNSPLHF	TGTGCCAGCAGTGATCGAACAGGGGATAATTCACCCCTCCACTTT